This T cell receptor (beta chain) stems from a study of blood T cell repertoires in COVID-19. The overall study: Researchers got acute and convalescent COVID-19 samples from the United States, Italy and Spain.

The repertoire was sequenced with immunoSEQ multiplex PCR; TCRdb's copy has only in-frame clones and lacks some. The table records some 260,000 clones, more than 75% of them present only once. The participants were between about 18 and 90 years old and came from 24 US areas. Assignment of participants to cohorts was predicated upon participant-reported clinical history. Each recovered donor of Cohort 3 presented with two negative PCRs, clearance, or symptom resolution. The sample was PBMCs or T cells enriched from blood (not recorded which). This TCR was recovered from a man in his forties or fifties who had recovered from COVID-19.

CDR3 residues: CASSQDGGPDTQYF. The DNA of the CDR3 is TGTGCCAGCAGCCAAGACGGGGGGCCGGATACGCAGTATTTT. The rearrangement links TRBV3-1 (or the pseudogene TRBV3-2) to TRBJ2-3, with a tentative D call TRBD2 (7 bases). Germline V CDR1 and CDR2: LGHDT, YNNKEL (reference sequence). The V and J ends lost 0 bases and 6 bases respectively, with 10 bases between them. This CDR3 contains 14 residues.